This T cell receptor (beta chain) was found in a study of blood T cells in healthy people across ages (dated by TCRdb to about 2015). Notes on the research overall: Template switching captured roughly one uniquely barcoded TCR beta cDNA molecule per two T cells in model experiments. Age-related changes in TCR beta repertoire diversity were measured in the study by deep sequencing normalized with unique cDNA molecular identifiers. The donors were divided into four age groups: young (average around 17 years), middle-aged (roughly 42), aged (about 60) and long-lived (around 87). To avoid experimental bias, donors of different ages were randomly spread across the sequencing lanes. The study analyzed two additional independent replicas of 1 million unique cDNA reads from the same blood draw for two donors, one aged 18 to 29 and one aged 80 or older. Broad study findings and their caveats: Compared with the aged group, the long-lived group had more naive CD4+ T cells, fewer expanded clones and increased TCR diversity, suggesting age selection. As age increased, observed TCR beta diversity per million T cells dropped in a roughly linear way, and a significant reduction was already evident by age 40. Because the CMV infection status of the donors was unknown, age-related changes in expanded clonotypes may potentially have been confounded. Because profiling used bulk unsorted PBMCs, naive and antigen-experienced compartments could not be compared conclusively. There was a strong correlation between observed TCR beta diversity and the percentage of naive T cells measured by flow cytometry. Estimates of total diversity based on one million sequenced T cells were considered lower bounds and underestimates.

V is reduced by 1 base and J by 1 base, leaving a spacing of 13 bases between them. The CDR3 measures 16 amino acids from cysteine to phenylalanine. Only the CDR3 DNA stays, 48 bases, in frame from base 1. CDR1 and CDR2 were assigned from the germline V gene (reference sequence) as SEHNR and FQNEAQ. Receptors were amplified or captured by 5' RACE. These reads were obtained on an Illumina HiSeq 2500. A second PCR of roughly 7 to 12 cycles was run with a J-beta primer mix and a sample-barcoded 5' primer. A template-switch 5' adaptor carrying 12 random nucleotides introduced a unique molecular identifier onto each TCR beta cDNA molecule. Each sample yielded at least 2.5 million CDR3-containing paired-end reads. First-strand cDNA synthesis was performed from all RNA using the Mint cDNA synthesis kit, with priming by a TRBC-specific oligonucleotide. All cDNA was treated with uracil-DNA glycosylase and then went through a first 18-cycle PCR with the universal primers M1SS and BC2_uni_R. The paper's processing steps were these. For normalization, 1 million high-quality reads, each with a distinct molecular identifier, were randomly selected from each sample. Instead of being binned into consensus sequences, reads that shared molecular identifiers were thrown out. CDR3 identification, clonotype clustering and error correction used MiTCR with a Q25 quality threshold and the strictest error-elimination algorithm. A nonparametric unseen species model with Euler transformation was used to estimate a lower bound on total TCR beta diversity. TCRdb cleaned the public reads at Q25 with fastp, built clones with MiXCR and kept in-frame beta chains. Every entry covers one CDR3 protein and lists the most common genes and DNA from its rows. These V and J calls are TCRdb output, not the study's own analysis. For this sample there are around 990,000 distinct CDR3 sequences; approximately 38% appear just once. The top ten clones comprise around 13% of the sample.

The roughly 39 donors, aged about 6 to 90 years, were systemically healthy Caucasian individuals from Russia. Each donor gave 9.5 to 10 milliliters of peripheral blood, drawn into EDTA-treated Vacutainer tubes. Ficoll-Paque density-gradient centrifugation was used to isolate PBMCs, with at least 6.5 million per sample. Trizol reagent was used to extract total RNA from PBMCs, with at least 5.5 micrograms per sample. For every donor, flow cytometry on a PBMC aliquot measured the percentage of naive CD45RAhigh/CD27high T cells. A word on this clonotype: Its antigen is unknown. Per-base qualities were not stored, and no clone one base away is much larger.

This TCR was recovered from a man aged 18 to 30 in good health. This sequence uses TRBV7-9 and TRBJ2-5, with a weak D call of TRBD2 (5 bases match). Sequences were obtained from blood. The nucleotides are TGTGCCAGCAGCTTAGTAGTACTTCGGGGCCAAGAGACCCAGTACTTC. Its translation reads: CASSLVVLRGQETQYF.